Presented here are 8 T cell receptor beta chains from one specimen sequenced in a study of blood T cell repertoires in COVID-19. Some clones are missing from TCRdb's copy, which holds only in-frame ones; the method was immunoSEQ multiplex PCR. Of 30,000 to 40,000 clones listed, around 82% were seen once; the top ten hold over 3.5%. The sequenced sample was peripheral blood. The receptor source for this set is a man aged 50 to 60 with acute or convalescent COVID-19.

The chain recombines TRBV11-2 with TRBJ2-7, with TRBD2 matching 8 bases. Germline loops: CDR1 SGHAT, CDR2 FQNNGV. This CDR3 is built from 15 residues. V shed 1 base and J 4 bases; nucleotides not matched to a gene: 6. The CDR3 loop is CASSLVAGGNYEQYF. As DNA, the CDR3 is TGTGCCAGCAGCTTAGTTGCGGGAGGTAATTACGAGCAGTACTTC.

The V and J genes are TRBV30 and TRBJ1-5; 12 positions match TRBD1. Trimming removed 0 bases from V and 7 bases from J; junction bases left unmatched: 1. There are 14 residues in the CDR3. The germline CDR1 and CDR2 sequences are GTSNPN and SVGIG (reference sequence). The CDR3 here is CAWSVGTGGQPQHF. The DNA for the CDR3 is TGTGCCTGGAGTGTAGGGACAGGGGGCCAGCCCCAGCATTTT.

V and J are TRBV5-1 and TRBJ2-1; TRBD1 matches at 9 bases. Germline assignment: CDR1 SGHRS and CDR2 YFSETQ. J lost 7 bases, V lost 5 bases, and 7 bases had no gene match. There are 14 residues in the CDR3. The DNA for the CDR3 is TGCGCCAGCAGACAGGGGGCCGCTGGGAATGAGCAGTTCTTC. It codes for CASRQGAAGNEQFF.

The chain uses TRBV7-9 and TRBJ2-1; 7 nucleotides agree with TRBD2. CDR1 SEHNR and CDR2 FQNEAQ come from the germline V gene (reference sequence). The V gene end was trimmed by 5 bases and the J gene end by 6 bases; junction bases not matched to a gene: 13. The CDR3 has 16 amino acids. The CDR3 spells CASSPLGAGDLNEQFF. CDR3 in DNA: TGTGCCAGCAGCCCACTCGGGGCGGGAGACCTCAATGAGCAGTTCTTC.

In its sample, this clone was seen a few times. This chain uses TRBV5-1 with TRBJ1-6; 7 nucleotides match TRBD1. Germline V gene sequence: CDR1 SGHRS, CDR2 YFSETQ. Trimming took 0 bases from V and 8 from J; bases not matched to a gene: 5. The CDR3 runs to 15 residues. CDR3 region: CASSLESRGDSPLHF. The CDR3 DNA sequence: TGCGCCAGCAGCTTGGAATCCAGGGGGGATTCACCCCTCCACTTT.

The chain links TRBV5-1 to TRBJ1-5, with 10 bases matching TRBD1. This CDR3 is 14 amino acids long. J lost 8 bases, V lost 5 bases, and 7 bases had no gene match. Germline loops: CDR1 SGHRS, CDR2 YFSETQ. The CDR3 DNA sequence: TGCGCCAGCAGTCCCGGGACAGGGGTTGAGCCCCAGCATTTT. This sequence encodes CASSPGTGVEPQHF.

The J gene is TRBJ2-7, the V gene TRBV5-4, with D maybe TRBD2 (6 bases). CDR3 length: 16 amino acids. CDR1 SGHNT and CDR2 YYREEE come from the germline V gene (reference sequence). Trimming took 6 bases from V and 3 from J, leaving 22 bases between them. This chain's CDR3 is CASTSGGSRIIYEQYF. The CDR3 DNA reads TGTGCCAGCACCTCTGGAGGGAGTCGTATCATCTACGAGCAGTACTTC.

CDR3 nucleotides: TGTGCCAGCAGTGGGACTAGCCAGACCGGGGAGCTGTTTTTT. This encodes CASSGTSQTGELFF. The V and J genes are TRBV2 and TRBJ2-2, with 8 bases matching TRBD2. After removal of 4 bases from V and 5 bases from J, the junction contained 3 bases not matched to a gene. Per germline, CDR1 SNHLY and CDR2 FYNNEI. The CDR3 contains 14 residues. The whole variable domain, remainder taken from reference TRBV2 and TRBJ2-2, is EPEVTQTPSHQVTQMGQEVILRCVPISNHLYFYWYRQILGQKVEFLVSFYNNEISEKSEIFDDQFSVERPDGSNFTLKIRSTKLEDSAMYFCASSGTSQTGELFFGEGSRLTVL.